Reported below is one TCR beta chain. Its specificity is unknown. The data were obtained in a study of Ad26.COV2.S vaccination and SARS-CoV-2 variants. The CDR3 contains 15 residues. From germline, CDR1 is KGHSH and CDR2 LQKENI. V lost 1 base and J lost 2, with 10 bases in between. The treatment is: 15 to 20 received Ad26.COV2.S at low or high dose, single or two shots; 5 received placebo; per-sample allocation not given. The samples were gathered on day 63 after the first injection of vaccine or placebo. Study conclusions and caveats: From the TCR breadth and depth analyses, total T cell responses may have been underestimated.

This table comes from immunoSEQ multiplex PCR, and its TCRdb copy is limited to in-frame clones, with some not included. The sample carries 400,000 to 450,000 clones, roughly 88% recorded once. The receptor was isolated from a person aged 18-65 years who received the Ad26.COV2.S COVID-19 vaccine or a placebo. This chain joins TRBV18 and TRBJ2-3, with D uncertain. Sample: peripheral blood, taken in a trial of Ad26.COV2.S vaccine versus placebo. Written as DNA, the CDR3 is TGTGCCAGCTCACCACTGAAGAGCCCCACAGATACGCAGTATTTT. It specifies CASSPLKSPTDTQYF.